This T cell receptor (beta chain) was captured by sequencing in a study of monozygotic twins with cystic fibrosis. Study summary: Library input was 2.5 to 3.5 micrograms of fragmented DNA, with approximately 14 PCR cycles.

In regard to this clone: Its specificity is unknown.

Trimming at V came to 6 bases and at J to 1 base, leaving 7 bases not matched to a gene. The germline gives CDR1 SNHLY, CDR2 FYNNEI. The CDR3 has 16 amino acids. Study-wide results and caveats: Median Simpson clonality of approximately 0.0091 suggested naive T cells predominated. J usage was most co-twin-similar in 8 of 16 pairs, V in 13.

Here immunoSEQ multiplex PCR was the method, and the copy in TCRdb shows in-frame clones only, minus some. The sample holds around 11,000 clones, roughly 95% seen once. Sequenced sample: blood. The TCR sequence derives from a boy younger than 18 with cystic fibrosis. The rearrangement links TRBV2 to TRBJ2-2; 8 positions match TRBD1. CDR3 nucleotides: TGTGCCAGCAGGGCCCCCGGGACAGGGAACACCGGGGAGCTGTTTTTT. It translates to CASRAPGTGNTGELFF.